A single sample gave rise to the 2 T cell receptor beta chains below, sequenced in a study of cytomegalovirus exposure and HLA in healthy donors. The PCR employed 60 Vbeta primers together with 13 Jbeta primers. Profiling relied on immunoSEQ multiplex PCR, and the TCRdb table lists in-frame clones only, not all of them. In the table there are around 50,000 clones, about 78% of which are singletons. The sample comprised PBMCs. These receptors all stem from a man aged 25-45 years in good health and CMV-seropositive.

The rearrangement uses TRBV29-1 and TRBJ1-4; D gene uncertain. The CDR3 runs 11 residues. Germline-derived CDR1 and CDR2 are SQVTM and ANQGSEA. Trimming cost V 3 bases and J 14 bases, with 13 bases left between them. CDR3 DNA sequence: TGCAGCGTTGACTCAGGTTTTCGCCTGTTTTTT. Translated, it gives CSVDSGFRLFF.

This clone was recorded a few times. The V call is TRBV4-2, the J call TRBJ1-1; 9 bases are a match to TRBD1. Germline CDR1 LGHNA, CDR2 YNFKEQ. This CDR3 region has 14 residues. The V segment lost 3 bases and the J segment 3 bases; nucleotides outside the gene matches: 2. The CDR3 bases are TGTGCCAGCAGCCACGGACAGGGGCACACTGAAGCTTTCTTT. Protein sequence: CASSHGQGHTEAFF.